This TCR beta chain stems from a study of T cells in Graves' hyperthyroidism and ophthalmopathy. Ophthalmopathy patients all had a Clinical Activity Score of at least 3, a NOSPECS grade of at least 4 and disease under 3 months old. Investigators excluded patients with uncontrolled infection, other autoimmune disease, pregnancy or lactation. Diagnostic assessment was based on clinical symptoms, serum thyroxine and TRAb, thyroid ultrasound and orbital computed tomography. This clonotype was counted at least ten times. Its antigen is unidentified. General study findings and limits: Most thyroid clonotypes that were expanded above 0.001 also turned up in blood.

RNA transcripts yielded amplified TCR beta CDR3 regions. The HTBI primer set was used in a first-round RT-PCR of the TCR CDR3. TCRdb analysed the multiplex PCR reads with MiXCR anew, one entry per CDR3 protein. The table includes 400,000 or so distinct CDR3 sequences, more than 14% detected once. V lost 5 bases to trimming and J lost 2 bases; unmatched junction nucleotides: 5. The V gene's germline CDR1 is SGHKS and CDR2 YYEKEE (reference sequence). The CDR3 extends over 14 amino acids. V and J are TRBV5-5 and TRBJ1-2; TRBD1 matches at 8 bases. The TCR sequence derives from a woman aged 25-40 years with Graves' ophthalmopathy. Sequencing was carried out using blood. CDR3 nucleotide sequence: TGTGCCAGCAGAAAGACAGGGGCGAACTATGGCTACACCTTC. Amino acids: CASRKTGANYGYTF.